This T cell receptor beta chain emerged from a study of identical twins. The CDR3 has 13 residues. The ends lost 5 bases at V and 4 bases at J; junction bases unmatched: 4. Per the germline V gene, CDR1 is MDHEN and CDR2 is SYDVKM. TCRdb ran MiXCR on the 5' RACE reads and lists one entry per CDR3 protein. This sample has 750,000 to 950,000 distinct CDR3 sequences; around an eighth occur once, and the top ten carry roughly 1.5%. Points on this clonotype: In this CDR3 the conserved last residue, phenylalanine or tryptophan, is missing, so a read error is likely.

This same sample was also part of a study on yellow fever vaccine responses in identical twins.

This chain links TRBV28 with TRBJ2-7; 8 nucleotides align to TRBD2. The clonotype was recovered from a woman between 18 and 29 years old in good health. The sample comprised PBMCs. CDR3 residues: CASSRSGRYEQYL. As DNA, the CDR3 is TGTGCCAGCAGTCGGAGCGGGAGATACGAGCAGTACTTG.